The present T cell receptor (beta chain) was sequenced within a study of OX40 agonist ivuxolimab in advanced cancers. Study context: Every patient in dose escalation had hepatocellular carcinoma, melanoma, renal cell or head and neck cancer.

Deletions cut 5 bases from V and 1 base from J, with 2 bases between. The CDR3 has 11 residues. CDR1 and CDR2 from the germline V gene are PRHDT and FYEKMQ (reference sequence). This table comes from immunoSEQ multiplex PCR, and its TCRdb copy is limited to in-frame clones, with some not included. The data show about 46,000 clones, around 90% seen once. Points on this clone: Its specificity is not known.

Regarding the study as a whole: The study observed clonal expansion of CD4+ and CD8+ blood T cells by week 6 at 0.1 to 3.0 mg/kg. The 0.1-3.0 mg/kg partial responders had among the lowest clonal expansion.

The gene calls are TRBV13 and TRBJ1-1; D not resolved. This clonotype was sampled from an adult with an advanced solid tumor such as melanoma, head and neck, liver or kidney cancer. This specimen consisted of CD4+ or CD8+ T cells sorted from blood, obtained in a trial of the OX40 agonist ivuxolimab. The CDR3 nucleotides read TGTGCCAGCAGCCCGAACACTGAAGCTTTCTTT. It encodes CASSPNTEAFF.